This passage covers 10 T cell receptor beta chains from one sample sequenced in a study of early T cells in non-severe SARS-CoV-2 infection (dated by TCRdb to the early 2020s). Library method: 5' RACE. Sequencing instrument: NextSeq 500. Starting from the raw public reads, TCRdb applied fastp trimming at Q25, assembled clones with MiXCR and retained in-frame beta chains. Each record represents a unique CDR3 protein, reported with the most common genes and DNA among its rows. The table for this sample lists approximately 69,000 distinct CDR3 sequences; about 10% of them were counted only once. The ten most abundant clones make up roughly 7% of the sample. Source material: whole blood. The receptors here all came from an adult who was a healthcare worker with PCR-confirmed SARS-CoV-2 infection or an uninfected control (not recorded which).

The table lists this clonotype with a few counts. The chain is built from TRBV19 and TRBJ2-3; D remains unclear. The length of the CDR3 is 16 residues. The germline V gene encodes CDR1 LNHDA and CDR2 SQIVND (reference sequence). Trimming pared 7 bases from V and 0 bases from J, leaving 17 bases between. The CDR3 bases are TGTGCCAGTACCCCCAGAGGTTTACCCAGCACAGATACGCAGTATTTT. This encodes CASTPRGLPSTDTQYF. The whole variable domain, filled in from reference TRBV19 and TRBJ2-3, reads DGGITQSPKYLFRKEGQNVTLSCEQNLNHDAMYWYRQDPGQGLRLIYYSQIVNDFQKGDIAEGYSVSREKKESFPLTVTSAQKNPTAFYLCASTPRGLPSTDTQYFGPGTRLTVL.

This clonotype was counted only a few times. The chain carries TRBV6-1 and TRBJ2-1; TRBD2 agrees at 11 bases. The CDR3 spans 16 residues. Trimming removed 7 bases from V and 4 bases from J; junction bases left unmatched: 9. In germline, CDR1 is MNHNS, CDR2 SASEGT. CDR3 coding DNA: TGTGCCAGCATTATTTCTAGCGGGGGGACTTACAATGAGCAGTTCTTC. Protein sequence: CASIISSGGTYNEQFF.

The rearrangement links TRBV3-1 to TRBJ1-2; D might be TRBD1 (6 bases). Germline assignment: CDR1 LGHDT and CDR2 YNNKEL (reference sequence). V shed 0 bases and J shed 4 bases, with 9 bases lying between them. The CDR3 runs 14 residues. The CDR3 loop is CASSQDMGAYGYTF. The CDR3 DNA is TGTGCCAGCAGCCAAGATATGGGGGCCTATGGCTACACCTTC.

This clonotype was recorded at least ten times. The chain links TRBV9 to TRBJ1-1; maybe TRBD1 (6 bases). The germline V and J ends were trimmed by 2 bases and 1 base, with 9 bases remaining between them. Germline V gene lookup returns CDR1 SGDLS and CDR2 YYNGEE. The CDR3 loop spans 14 amino acids. CDR3 region: CASSVRGANTEAFF. In DNA, the CDR3 is TGTGCCAGCAGCGTCAGGGGAGCGAACACTGAAGCTTTCTTT.

This clonotype was counted only a few times. The rearrangement uses TRBV29-1 and TRBJ2-7; no clear D gene. Germline loops: CDR1 SQVTM, CDR2 ANQGSEA. The ends were cut back, 8 bases at V and 5 bases at J, with 22 bases in the middle. The length of the CDR3 is 14 residues. The CDR3 region is CSFAGRGGTHEQYF. The DNA of the CDR3 is TGCAGCTTTGCAGGACGTGGCGGTACCCACGAGCAGTACTTC.

This clonotype was recorded at least ten times. This chain joins TRBV10-3 and TRBJ2-7; the D gene could be TRBD1 or TRBD2 (5 bases each). Trimming cost V 2 bases and J 3 bases, with 11 bases left between them. The germline CDR1 and CDR2 sequences are ENHRY and SYGVKD. CDR3 length equals 14 residues. CDR3 coding DNA: TGTGCCATCAGTGAGAGGGGACCGGGCTACGAGCAGTACTTC. This gives the protein CAISERGPGYEQYF.

This clonotype turned up a few times. V and J are TRBV14 and TRBJ1-6, with 9 positions matching TRBD1. Per germline, CDR1 SGHDN and CDR2 FVKESK. J gave up 7 bases and V 10 bases, and 5 bases lay outside the gene matches. CDR3 length: 13 amino acids. Here the CDR3 reads CATSTGGNSPLHF. CDR3 nucleotides: TGTGCCACCTCGACAGGGGGGAATTCACCCCTCCACTTT.

This clonotype was seen ten or more times. The V and J genes are TRBV4-1 and TRBJ2-1; D may correspond to TRBD1 or TRBD2 (6 bases each). Germline values: CDR1 MGHRA, CDR2 YSYEKL. V was clipped by 5 bases and J by 10 bases, with 21 bases between them. The CDR3 has 15 amino acids. CDR3 DNA: TGCGCCAGCAGCTCTCCCCGGGACTTAGGGGGGGAGCAGTTCTTC. It translates to CASSSPRDLGGEQFF.

This clonotype has at least ten counts. The rearrangement links TRBV19 to TRBJ1-5, with 10 bases fitting TRBD1. V was pared by 5 bases and J by 6 bases, with 7 bases of the junction left unmatched. Germline CDR1 LNHDA, CDR2 SQIVND (reference sequence). CDR3 length: 15 residues. This CDR3 reads CASSDRGRRVQPQHF. In nucleotides, the CDR3 is TGTGCCAGTAGTGACAGGGGGCGCAGGGTTCAGCCCCAGCATTTT.

In its sample, this clonotype was seen many times. The V and J genes are TRBV20-1 and TRBJ2-1; D is unclear. V lost 8 bases and J 0 bases, leaving 11 bases between the germline ends. The germline gives CDR1 DFQATT, CDR2 SNEGSKA (reference sequence). The CDR3 sequence is 13 residues long. In DNA form, the CDR3 reads TGCAGTATGTACTCAAGCTCCTACAATGAGCAGTTCTTC. Translation: CSMYSSSYNEQFF.